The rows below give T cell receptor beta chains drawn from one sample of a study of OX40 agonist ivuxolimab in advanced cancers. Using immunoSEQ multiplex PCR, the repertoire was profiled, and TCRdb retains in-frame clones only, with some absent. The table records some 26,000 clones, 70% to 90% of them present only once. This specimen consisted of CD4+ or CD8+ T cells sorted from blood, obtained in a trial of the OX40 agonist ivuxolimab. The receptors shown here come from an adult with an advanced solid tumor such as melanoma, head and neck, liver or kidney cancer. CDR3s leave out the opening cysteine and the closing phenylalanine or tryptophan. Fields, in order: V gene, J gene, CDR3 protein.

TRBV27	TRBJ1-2	ASRIRGFGYT
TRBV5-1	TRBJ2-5	ASSYGQPYQETQY
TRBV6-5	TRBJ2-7	ASSPGQGSYEQY
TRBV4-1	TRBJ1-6	ASSQEKGSGSPLH
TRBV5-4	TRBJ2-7	ASSLNPTGDEQY
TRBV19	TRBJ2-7	ASSTQLSGTYEQY
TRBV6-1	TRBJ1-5	ASSDREVRPQH
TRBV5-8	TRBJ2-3	ASSLGLGAVTDTQY
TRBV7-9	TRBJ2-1	ASSTSQRGGFEQF
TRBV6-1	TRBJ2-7	ASSVLQGEIYEQY
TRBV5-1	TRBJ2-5	ASSLYIGETQY
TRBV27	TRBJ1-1	ASSFSGGTWNTEAF
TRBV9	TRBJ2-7	ASSVGERYEQY
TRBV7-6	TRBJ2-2	ASSLRPLPGRIDTGELF